This entry lists 2 T cell receptor beta chains sequenced from one sample in a study of cytomegalovirus exposure and HLA in healthy donors. The PCR had 60 Vbeta and 13 Jbeta primers. Here immunoSEQ multiplex PCR was the method, and the copy in TCRdb shows in-frame clones only, minus some. Found here are some 200,000 clones, roughly 87% of them singletons; the top ten hold around 1.7%. The sample comprised PBMCs. The receptors were gathered from a man aged 45 to 65 in good health and CMV-seronegative.

V and J are TRBV4-3 and TRBJ1-1; D is perhaps TRBD1 (6 bases). Trimming pared 3 bases from V and 2 bases from J, leaving 10 bases between. The CDR3 spans 14 residues. Germline values: CDR1 LGHNA, CDR2 YSLEER. CDR3 protein: CASSQEQGNTEAFF. As DNA, the CDR3 is TGCGCCAGCAGCCAGGAACAGGGTAACACTGAAGCTTTCTTT.

The chain recombines TRBV9 with TRBJ2-2; 7 bases line up with TRBD2. Germline trimming cut 0 bases from V and 7 bases from J; bases unmatched to any gene: 6. Germline-derived CDR1 and CDR2 are SGDLS and YYNGEE. The CDR3 is made up of 15 amino acids. CDR3 DNA: TGTGCCAGCAGCGTAGCCCCGGGGAGGGGCGGGGAGCTGTTTTTT. Its translation: CASSVAPGRGGELFF. The full variable domain, its missing parts supplied by reference TRBV9 and TRBJ2-2, is DSGVTQTPKHLITATGQRVTLRCSPRSGDLSVYWYQQSLDQGLQFLIQYYNGEERAKGNILERFSAQQFPDLHSELNLSSLELGDSALYFCASSVAPGRGGELFFGEGSRLTVL.